The TCR beta chain under discussion was sequenced for a study of blood T cell repertoires in COVID-19. The protocol was immunoSEQ multiplex PCR, while the TCRdb copy is restricted to in-frame clones and leaves out a portion. This table has 80,000 to 95,000 clones, roughly 85% appearing once. The CDR3 loop spans 18 amino acids. Germline trimming cut 0 bases from V and 3 bases from J; bases unmatched to any gene: 12. The germline gives CDR1 LNHDA, CDR2 SQIVND (reference sequence). This chain uses TRBV19 with TRBJ2-5, with 8 bases matching TRBD2. Sequenced sample: peripheral blood. The TCR sequence derives from a man aged 80 or over with acute or convalescent COVID-19. CDR3 nucleotides: TGTGCCAGTAGTATAGAAGCTAGCGGGCGGCTTTCCAAAGAGACCCAGTACTTC. Translated, it gives CASSIEASGRLSKETQYF.